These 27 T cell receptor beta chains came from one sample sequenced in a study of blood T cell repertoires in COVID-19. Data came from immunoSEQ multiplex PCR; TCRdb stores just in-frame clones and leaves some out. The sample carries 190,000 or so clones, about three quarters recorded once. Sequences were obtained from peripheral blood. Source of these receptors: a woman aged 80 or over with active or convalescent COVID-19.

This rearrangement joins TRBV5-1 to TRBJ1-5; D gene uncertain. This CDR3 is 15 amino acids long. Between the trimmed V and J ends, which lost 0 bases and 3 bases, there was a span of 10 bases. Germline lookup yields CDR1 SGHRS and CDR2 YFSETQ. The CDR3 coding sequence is TGCGCCAGCAGCTTGGACAGCCTCGCCAATCAGCCCCAGCATTTT. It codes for CASSLDSLANQPQHF.

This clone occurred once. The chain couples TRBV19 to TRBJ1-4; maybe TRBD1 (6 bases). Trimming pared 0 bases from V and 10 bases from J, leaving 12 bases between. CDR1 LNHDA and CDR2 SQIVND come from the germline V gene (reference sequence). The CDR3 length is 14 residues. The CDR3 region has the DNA TGTGCCAGTAGTATAGAAACAGGGCGTGGAAAACTGTTTTTT. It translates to CASSIETGRGKLFF.

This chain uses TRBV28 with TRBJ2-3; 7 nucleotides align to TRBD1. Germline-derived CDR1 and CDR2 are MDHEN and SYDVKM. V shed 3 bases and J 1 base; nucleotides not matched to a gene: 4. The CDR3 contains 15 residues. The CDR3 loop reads CASSFTGVGTDTQYF. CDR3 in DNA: TGTGCCAGCAGTTTCACAGGGGTCGGCACAGATACGCAGTATTTT.

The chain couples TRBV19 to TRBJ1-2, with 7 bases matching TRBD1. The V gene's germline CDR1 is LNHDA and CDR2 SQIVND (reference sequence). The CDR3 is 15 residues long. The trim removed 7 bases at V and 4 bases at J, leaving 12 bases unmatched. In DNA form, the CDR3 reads TGTGCCAGTACGGAGGGGGCCGCCAACGGCTATGGCTACACCTTC. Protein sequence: CASTEGAANGYGYTF.

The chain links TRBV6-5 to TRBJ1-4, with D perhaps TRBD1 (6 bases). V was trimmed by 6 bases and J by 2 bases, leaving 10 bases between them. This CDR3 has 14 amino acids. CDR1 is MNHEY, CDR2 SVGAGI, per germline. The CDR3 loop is CASRGGATNEKLFF. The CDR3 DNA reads TGTGCCAGCAGGGGGGGGGCGACTAATGAAAAACTGTTTTTT.

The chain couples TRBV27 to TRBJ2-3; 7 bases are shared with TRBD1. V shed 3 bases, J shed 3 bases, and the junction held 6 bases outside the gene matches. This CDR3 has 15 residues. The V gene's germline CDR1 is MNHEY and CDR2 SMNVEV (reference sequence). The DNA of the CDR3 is TGTGCCAGCAGTTTGAAGGGGGCCCGAACAGATACGCAGTATTTT. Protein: CASSLKGARTDTQYF.

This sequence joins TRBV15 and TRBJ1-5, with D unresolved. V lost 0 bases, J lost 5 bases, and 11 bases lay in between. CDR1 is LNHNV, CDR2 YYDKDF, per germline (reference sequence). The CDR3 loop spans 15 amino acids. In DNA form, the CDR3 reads TGTGCCACCAGCAGAGATCCCAGCGGCTATCAGCCCCAGCATTTT. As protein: CATSRDPSGYQPQHF.

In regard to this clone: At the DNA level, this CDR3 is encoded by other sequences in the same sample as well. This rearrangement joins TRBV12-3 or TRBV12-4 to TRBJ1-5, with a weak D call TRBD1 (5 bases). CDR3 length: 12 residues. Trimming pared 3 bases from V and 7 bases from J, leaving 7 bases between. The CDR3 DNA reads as TGTGCCAGCAGTTTCGGGGGACAGCCCCAGCATTTT. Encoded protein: CASSFGGQPQHF.

CDR3 protein: CASSSHSGGSYEQYF. The CDR3 DNA follows: TGTGCCAGCAGCTCCCACAGCGGGGGGTCTTACGAGCAGTACTTC. V gene TRBV11-2 combines with J gene TRBJ2-7, with 9 bases lining up with TRBD2. The CDR3 contains 15 residues. V shed 4 bases, J shed 4 bases, and the junction held 8 bases outside the gene matches. Germline V CDR1 and CDR2: SGHAT, FQNNGV. Full variable domain (rest looked up from reference TRBV11-2 and TRBJ2-7): EAGVAQSPRYKIIEKRQSVAFWCNPISGHATLYWYQQILGQGPKLLIQFQNNGVVDDSQLPKDRFSAERLKGVDSTLKIQPAKLEDSAVYLCASSSHSGGSYEQYFGPGTRLTVT.

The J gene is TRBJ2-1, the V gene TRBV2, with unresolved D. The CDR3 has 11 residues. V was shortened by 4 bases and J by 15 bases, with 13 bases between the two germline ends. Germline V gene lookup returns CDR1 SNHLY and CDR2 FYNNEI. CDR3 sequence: CASSVARHRFF. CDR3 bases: TGTGCCAGCAGTGTCGCCCGACACCGGTTCTTC.

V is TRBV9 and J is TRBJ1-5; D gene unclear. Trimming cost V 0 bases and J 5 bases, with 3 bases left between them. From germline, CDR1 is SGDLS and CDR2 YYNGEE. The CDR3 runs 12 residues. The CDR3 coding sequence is TGTGCCAGCAGCGTAGCTCATCAGCCCCAGCATTTT. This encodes CASSVAHQPQHF.

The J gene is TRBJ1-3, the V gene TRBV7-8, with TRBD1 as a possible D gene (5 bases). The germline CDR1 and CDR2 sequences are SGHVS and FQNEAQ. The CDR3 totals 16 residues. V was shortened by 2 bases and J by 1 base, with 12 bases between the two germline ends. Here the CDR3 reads CASSLSAGTSGNTIYF. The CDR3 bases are TGTGCCAGCAGCTTAAGCGCCGGGACTTCTGGAAACACCATATATTTT.

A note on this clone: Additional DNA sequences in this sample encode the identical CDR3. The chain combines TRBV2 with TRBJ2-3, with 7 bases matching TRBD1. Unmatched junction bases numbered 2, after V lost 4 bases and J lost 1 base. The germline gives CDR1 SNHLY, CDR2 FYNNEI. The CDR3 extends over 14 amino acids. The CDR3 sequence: CASSGQGGTDTQYF. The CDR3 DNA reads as TGTGCCAGCAGTGGTCAGGGGGGCACAGATACGCAGTATTTT.

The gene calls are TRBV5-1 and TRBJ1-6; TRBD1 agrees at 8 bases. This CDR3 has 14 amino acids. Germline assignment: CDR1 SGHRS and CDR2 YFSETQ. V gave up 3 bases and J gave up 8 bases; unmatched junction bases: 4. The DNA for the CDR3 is TGCGCCAGCAGCTCGGGGACAGGTGATTCACCCCTCCACTTT. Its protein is CASSSGTGDSPLHF.

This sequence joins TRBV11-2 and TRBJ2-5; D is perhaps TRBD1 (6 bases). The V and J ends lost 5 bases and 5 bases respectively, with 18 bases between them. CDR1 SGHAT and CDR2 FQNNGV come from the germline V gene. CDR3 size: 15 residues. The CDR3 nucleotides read TGTGCCAGCAGCGACAGGTATAGGGCCCGCGAGACCCAGTACTTC. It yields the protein CASSDRYRARETQYF.

Here the CDR3 reads CASSPLRQGPKQAGELFF. CDR3 sequence (DNA): TGTGCCAGCAGTCCTCTTCGACAGGGTCCCAAACAGGCCGGGGAGCTGTTTTTT. The genes are TRBV2 and TRBJ2-2; 7 bases agree with TRBD1. The germline V gene encodes CDR1 SNHLY and CDR2 FYNNEI. The CDR3 covers 18 residues. V lost 5 bases, J lost 6 bases, and 18 bases stayed unmatched.

The CDR3 nucleotides read TGCAGCTACTCATTTGACAGGGCGGTTGGCTACACCTTC. Residues: CSYSFDRAVGYTF. The chain recombines TRBV29-1 with TRBJ1-2, with 7 positions matching TRBD1. This CDR3 has 13 amino acids. The J segment lost 7 bases and the V segment lost 8 bases, leaving 13 bases of the junction unmatched. Germline V gene data show CDR1 as SQVTM and CDR2 as ANQGSEA.

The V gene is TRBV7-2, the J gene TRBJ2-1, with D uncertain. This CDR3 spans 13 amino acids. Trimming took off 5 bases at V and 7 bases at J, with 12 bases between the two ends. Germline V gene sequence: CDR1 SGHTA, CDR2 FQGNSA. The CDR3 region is CASSRDVLNEQFF. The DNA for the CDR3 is TGTGCCAGCAGCCGCGATGTTCTTAATGAGCAGTTCTTC.

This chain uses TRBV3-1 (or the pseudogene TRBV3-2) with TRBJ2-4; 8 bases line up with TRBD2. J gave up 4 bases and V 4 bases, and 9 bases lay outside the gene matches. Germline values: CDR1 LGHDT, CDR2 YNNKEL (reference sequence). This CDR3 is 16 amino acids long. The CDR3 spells CASSPERSGGKNIQYF. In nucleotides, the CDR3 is TGTGCCAGCAGCCCCGAGAGGAGCGGGGGAAAAAACATTCAGTACTTC.

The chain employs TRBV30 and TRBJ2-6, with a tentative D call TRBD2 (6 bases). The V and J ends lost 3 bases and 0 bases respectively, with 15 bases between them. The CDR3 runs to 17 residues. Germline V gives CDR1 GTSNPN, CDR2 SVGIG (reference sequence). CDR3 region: CAWRRRVLGSGANVLTF. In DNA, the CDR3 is TGTGCCTGGAGGAGGAGGGTCCTTGGCTCTGGGGCCAACGTCCTGACTTTC.

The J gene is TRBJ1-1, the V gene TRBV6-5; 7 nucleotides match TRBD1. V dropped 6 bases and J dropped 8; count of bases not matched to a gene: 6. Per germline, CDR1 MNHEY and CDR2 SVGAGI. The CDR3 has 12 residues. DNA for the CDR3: TGTGCCAGCAGGACGGGACAGCAAGAAGCTTTCTTT. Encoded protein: CASRTGQQEAFF.

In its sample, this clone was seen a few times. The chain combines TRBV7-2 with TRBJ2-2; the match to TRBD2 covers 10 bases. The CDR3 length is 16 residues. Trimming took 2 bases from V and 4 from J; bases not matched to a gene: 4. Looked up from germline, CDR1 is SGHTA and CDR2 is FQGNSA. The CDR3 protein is CASSLTTSGFTGELFF. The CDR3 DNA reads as TGTGCCAGCAGCTTAACGACTAGCGGGTTCACCGGGGAGCTGTTTTTT.

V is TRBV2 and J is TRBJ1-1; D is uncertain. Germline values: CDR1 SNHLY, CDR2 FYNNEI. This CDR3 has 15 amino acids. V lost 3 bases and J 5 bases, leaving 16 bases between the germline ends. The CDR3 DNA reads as TGTGCCAGCAGTGACCAAGCACGGCGGGCTACTGAAGCTTTCTTT. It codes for CASSDQARRATEAFF.

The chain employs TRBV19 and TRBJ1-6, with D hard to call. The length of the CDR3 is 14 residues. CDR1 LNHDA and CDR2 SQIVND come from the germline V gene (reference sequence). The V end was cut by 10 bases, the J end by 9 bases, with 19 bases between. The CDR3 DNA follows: TGTGCCACCCTAGACGTTCCGGGTAGTTCACCCCTCCACTTT. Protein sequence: CATLDVPGSSPLHF.

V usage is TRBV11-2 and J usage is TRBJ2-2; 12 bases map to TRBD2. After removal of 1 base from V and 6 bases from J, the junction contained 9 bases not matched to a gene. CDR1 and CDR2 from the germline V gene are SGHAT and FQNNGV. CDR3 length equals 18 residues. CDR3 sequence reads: CASSLGELAGGLPGELFF. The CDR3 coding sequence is TGTGCCAGCAGCTTAGGGGAACTAGCGGGGGGTCTCCCCGGGGAGCTGTTTTTT.

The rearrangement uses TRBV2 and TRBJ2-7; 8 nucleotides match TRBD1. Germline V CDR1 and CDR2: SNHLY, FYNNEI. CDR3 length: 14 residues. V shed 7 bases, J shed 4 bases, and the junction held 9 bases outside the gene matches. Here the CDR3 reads CASTLRTGLYEQYF. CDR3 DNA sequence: TGTGCCAGCACGTTGCGGACAGGGTTATACGAGCAGTACTTC.

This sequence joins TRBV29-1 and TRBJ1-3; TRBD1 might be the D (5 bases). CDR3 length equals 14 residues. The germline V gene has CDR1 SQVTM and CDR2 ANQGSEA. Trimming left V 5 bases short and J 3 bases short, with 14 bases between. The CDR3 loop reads CSVIDRTGGNTIYF. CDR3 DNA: TGCAGCGTTATCGACAGAACAGGTGGAAACACCATATATTTT.